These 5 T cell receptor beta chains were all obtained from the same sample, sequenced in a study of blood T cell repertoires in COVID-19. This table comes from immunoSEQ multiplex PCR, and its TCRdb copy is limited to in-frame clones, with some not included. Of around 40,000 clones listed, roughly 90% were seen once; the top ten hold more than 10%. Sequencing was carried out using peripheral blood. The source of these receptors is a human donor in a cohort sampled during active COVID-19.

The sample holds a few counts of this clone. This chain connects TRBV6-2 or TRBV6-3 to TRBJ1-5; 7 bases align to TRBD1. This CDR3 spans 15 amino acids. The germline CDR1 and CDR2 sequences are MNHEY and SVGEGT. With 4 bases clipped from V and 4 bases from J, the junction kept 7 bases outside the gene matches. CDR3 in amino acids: CASSSGQIANQPQHF. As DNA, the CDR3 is TGTGCCAGCAGTTCGGGACAGATAGCAAATCAGCCCCAGCATTTT.

The CDR3 region is CASSPTFGRPYGYTF. The CDR3 nucleotides read TGTGCCAGCAGTCCTACTTTTGGGCGACCGTATGGCTACACCTTC. This chain connects TRBV28 to TRBJ1-2; D remains ambiguous. V gave up 5 bases and J gave up 5 bases, with 18 bases separating them. From germline, CDR1 is MDHEN and CDR2 SYDVKM. The CDR3 contains 15 residues.

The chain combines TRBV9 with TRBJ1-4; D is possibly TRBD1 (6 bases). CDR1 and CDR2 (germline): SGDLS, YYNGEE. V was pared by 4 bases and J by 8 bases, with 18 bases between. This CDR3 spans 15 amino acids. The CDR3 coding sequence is TGTGCCAGCAGCCCCAGCCCGGGACAAGGCGAAAAACTGTTTTTT. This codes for CASSPSPGQGEKLFF. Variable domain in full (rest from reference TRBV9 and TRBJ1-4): DSGVTQTPKHLITATGQRVTLRCSPRSGDLSVYWYQQSLDQGLQFLIQYYNGEERAKGNILERFSAQQFPDLHSELNLSSLELGDSALYFCASSPSPGQGEKLFFGSGTQLSVL.

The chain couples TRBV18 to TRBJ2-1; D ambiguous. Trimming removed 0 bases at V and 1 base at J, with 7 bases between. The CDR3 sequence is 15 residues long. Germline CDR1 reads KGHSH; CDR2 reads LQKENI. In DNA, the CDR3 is TGTGCCAGCTCACCACCGTTAAATTCCTACAATGAGCAGTTCTTC. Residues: CASSPPLNSYNEQFF.

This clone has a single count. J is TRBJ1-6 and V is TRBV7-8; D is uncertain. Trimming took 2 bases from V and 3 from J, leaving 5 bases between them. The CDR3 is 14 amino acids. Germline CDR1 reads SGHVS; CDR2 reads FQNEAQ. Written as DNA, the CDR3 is TGTGCCAGCAGCTTACCGGGCTATAATTCACCCCTCCACTTT. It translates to CASSLPGYNSPLHF. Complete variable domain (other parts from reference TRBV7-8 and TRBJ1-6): GAGVSQSPRYKVAKRGQDVALRCDPISGHVSLFWYQQALGQGPEFLTYFQNEAQLDKSGLPSDRFFAERPEGSVSTLKIQRTQQEDSAVYLCASSLPGYNSPLHFGNGTRLTVT.